The clone carrying this T cell receptor beta chain has at least ten counts. This sample was taken from a study of regulatory T cells in long-lasting Graves disease. Construction of TCR beta libraries relied on iRepertoire HTBI primers and on Arm-PCR targeting CDR3 regions. Each CDR3 protein is one row after TCRdb ran MiXCR on the multiplex PCR reads. Of roughly 360,000 distinct CDR3 sequences in the sample, roughly 12% are singletons; the top ten hold approximately 17%. As to time point: newly diagnosed GD, antithyroid drugs for less than 3 months. From RNA extracted from PBMCs, the TCR library was made. CDR1 and CDR2 from the germline V gene are MNHNS and SASEGT. The CDR3 loop spans 14 amino acids. Germline trimming cut 6 bases from V and 4 bases from J; bases unmatched to any gene: 8. This same sample was also taken into another study, of T cells in Graves' hyperthyroidism and ophthalmopathy.

This chain connects TRBV6-1 to TRBJ1-2, with 7 bases identical to TRBD1. The receptor was isolated from a woman aged 18-35 years with Graves disease. Specimen: peripheral blood mononuclear cells (PBMCs), collected at new diagnosis, from a patient treated with antithyroid drugs. CDR3 amino acids: CASSSRDRTYGYTF. The CDR3 DNA is TGTGCCAGCAGCTCGCGGGACAGAACCTATGGCTACACCTTC.